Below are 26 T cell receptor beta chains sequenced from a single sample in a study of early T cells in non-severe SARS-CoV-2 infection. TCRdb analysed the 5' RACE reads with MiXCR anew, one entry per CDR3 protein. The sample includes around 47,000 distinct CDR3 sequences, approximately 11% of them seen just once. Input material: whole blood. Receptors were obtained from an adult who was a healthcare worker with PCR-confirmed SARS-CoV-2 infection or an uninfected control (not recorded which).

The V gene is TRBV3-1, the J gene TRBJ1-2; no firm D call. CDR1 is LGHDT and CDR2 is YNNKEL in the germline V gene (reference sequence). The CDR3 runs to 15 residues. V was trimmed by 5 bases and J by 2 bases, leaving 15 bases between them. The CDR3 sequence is CASSYWSGRNYGYTF. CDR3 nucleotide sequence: TGTGCCAGCAGCTACTGGTCCGGCCGCAACTATGGCTACACCTTC.

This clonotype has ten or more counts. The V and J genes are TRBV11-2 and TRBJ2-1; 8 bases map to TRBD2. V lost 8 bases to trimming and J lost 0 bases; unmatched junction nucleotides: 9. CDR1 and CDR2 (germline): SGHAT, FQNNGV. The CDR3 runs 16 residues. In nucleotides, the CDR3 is TGTGCCAGCGGTAGGCGGGGGGACCTCTCCTACAATGAGCAGTTCTTC. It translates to CASGRRGDLSYNEQFF.

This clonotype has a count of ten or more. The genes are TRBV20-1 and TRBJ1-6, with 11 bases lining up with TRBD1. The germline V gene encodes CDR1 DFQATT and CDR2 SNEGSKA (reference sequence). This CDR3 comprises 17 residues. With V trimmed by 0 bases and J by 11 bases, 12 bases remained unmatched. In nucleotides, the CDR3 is TGCAGTGCTAGAGATTCACCGAGGGACAGGGGGTTGGCACCCCTCCACTTT. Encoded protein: CSARDSPRDRGLAPLHF.

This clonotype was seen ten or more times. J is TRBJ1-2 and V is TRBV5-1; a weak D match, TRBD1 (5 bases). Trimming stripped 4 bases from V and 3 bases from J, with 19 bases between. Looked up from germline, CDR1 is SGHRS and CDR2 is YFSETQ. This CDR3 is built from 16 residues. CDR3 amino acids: CASSQRQPTDYYGYTF. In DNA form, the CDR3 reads TGCGCCAGCAGCCAGAGACAGCCCACGGACTACTATGGCTACACCTTC.

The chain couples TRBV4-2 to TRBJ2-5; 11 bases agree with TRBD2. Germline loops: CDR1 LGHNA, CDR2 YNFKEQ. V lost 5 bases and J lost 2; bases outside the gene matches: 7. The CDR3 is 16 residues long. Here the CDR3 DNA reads TGTGCCAGCAGCGGGGCCGCTAGCGGGGGGCAAGAGACCCAGTACTTC. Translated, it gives CASSGAASGGQETQYF.

CDR3 loop: CASSYASGDWTGELFF. CDR3 DNA sequence: TGTGCCAGCAGTTACGCCTCAGGGGATTGGACCGGGGAGCTGTTTTTT. The chain joins TRBV6-5 to TRBJ2-2; a weak D match, TRBD1 (6 bases). The CDR3 covers 16 residues. Germline CDR1 is MNHEY and CDR2 is SVGAGI. V was pared by 2 bases and J by 5 bases, with 15 bases between.

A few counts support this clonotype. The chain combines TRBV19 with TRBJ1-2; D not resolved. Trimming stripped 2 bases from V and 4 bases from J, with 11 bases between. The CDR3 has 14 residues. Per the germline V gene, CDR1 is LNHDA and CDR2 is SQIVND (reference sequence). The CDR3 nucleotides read TGTGCCAGTAGTATACCCGGACTCATCTATGGCTACACCTTC. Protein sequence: CASSIPGLIYGYTF.

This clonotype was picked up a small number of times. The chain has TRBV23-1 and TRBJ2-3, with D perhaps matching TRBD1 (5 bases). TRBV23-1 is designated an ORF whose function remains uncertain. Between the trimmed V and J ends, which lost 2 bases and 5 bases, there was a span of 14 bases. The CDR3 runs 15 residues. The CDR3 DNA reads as TGCGCCAGCAGTCAACCCAGGGCCGAAAAAGATACGCAGTATTTT. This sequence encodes CASSQPRAEKDTQYF.

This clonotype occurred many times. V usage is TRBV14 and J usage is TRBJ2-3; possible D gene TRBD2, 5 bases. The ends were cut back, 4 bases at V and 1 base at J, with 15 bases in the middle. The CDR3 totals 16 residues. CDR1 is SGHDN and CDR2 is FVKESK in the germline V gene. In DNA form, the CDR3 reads TGTGCCAGCAGCCGGGAGACCGAGGGTGGCACAGATACGCAGTATTTT. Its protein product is CASSRETEGGTDTQYF.

The CDR3 bases are TGTGCCAGCAGCCGGGCCCTCCAAGAGACCCAGTACTTC. This translates into CASSRALQETQYF. The chain is built from TRBV9 and TRBJ2-5; D gene uncertain. This CDR3 comprises 13 residues. Germline assignment: CDR1 SGDLS and CDR2 YYNGEE. V was shortened by 4 bases and J by 1 base, with 8 bases between the two germline ends. The complete variable domain, with remaining parts taken from reference TRBV9 and TRBJ2-5, reads DSGVTQTPKHLITATGQRVTLRCSPRSGDLSVYWYQQSLDQGLQFLIQYYNGEERAKGNILERFSAQQFPDLHSELNLSSLELGDSALYFCASSRALQETQYFGPGTRLLVL.

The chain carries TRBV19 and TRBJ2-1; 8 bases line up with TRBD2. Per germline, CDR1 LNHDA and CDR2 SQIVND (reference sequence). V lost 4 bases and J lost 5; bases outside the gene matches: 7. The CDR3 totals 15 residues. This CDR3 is CASSTQSGGNNEQFF. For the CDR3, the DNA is TGTGCCAGTAGTACCCAAAGCGGGGGCAACAATGAGCAGTTCTTC.

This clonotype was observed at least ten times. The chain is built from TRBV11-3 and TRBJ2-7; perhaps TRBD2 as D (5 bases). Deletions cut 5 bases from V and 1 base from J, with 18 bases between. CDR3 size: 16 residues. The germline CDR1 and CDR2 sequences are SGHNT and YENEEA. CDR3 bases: TGTGCCAGCAGCCCGCGGCGAGGGAAGGGTTCCTACGAGCAGTACTTC. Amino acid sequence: CASSPRRGKGSYEQYF.

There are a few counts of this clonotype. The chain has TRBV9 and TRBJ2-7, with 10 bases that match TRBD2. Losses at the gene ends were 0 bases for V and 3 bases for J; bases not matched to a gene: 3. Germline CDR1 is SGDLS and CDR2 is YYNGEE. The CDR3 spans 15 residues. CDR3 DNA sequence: TGTGCCAGCAGCGTAGGGACTAGCGGAAGCTACGAGCAGTACTTC. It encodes CASSVGTSGSYEQYF.

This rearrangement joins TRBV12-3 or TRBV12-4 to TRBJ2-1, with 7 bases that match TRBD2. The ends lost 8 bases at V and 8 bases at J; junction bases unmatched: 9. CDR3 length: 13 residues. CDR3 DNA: TGTGCCAGCTGGGTGGGCCGGGGGGATGAGCAGTTCTTC. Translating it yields CASWVGRGDEQFF.

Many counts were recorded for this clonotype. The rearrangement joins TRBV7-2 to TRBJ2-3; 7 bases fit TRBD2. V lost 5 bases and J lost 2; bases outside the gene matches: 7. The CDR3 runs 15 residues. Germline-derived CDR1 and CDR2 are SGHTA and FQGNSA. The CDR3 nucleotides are TGTGCCAGCAGCCGAAGCGGGGACCCCACAGATACGCAGTATTTT. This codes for CASSRSGDPTDTQYF. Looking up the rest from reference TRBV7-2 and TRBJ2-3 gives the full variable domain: GAGVSQSPSNKVTEKGKDVELRCDPISGHTALYWYRQSLGQGLEFLIYFQGNSAPDKSGLPSDRFSAERTGGSVSTLTIQRTQQEDSAVYLCASSRSGDPTDTQYFGPGTRLTVL.

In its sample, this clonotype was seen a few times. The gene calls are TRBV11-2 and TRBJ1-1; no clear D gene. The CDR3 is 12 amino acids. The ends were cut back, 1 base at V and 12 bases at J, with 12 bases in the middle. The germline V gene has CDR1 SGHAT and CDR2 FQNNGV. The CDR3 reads CASSLGVPPSFF. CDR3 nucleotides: TGTGCCAGCAGCTTAGGCGTTCCCCCCTCTTTCTTT.

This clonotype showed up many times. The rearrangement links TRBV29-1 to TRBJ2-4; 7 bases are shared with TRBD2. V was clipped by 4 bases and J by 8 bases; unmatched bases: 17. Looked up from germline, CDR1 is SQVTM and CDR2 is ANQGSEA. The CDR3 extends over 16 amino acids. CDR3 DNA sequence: TGCAGCGTTGTTGGGCAGCGGGGCTTGGGGACTGACATTCAGTACTTC. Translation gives CSVVGQRGLGTDIQYF.

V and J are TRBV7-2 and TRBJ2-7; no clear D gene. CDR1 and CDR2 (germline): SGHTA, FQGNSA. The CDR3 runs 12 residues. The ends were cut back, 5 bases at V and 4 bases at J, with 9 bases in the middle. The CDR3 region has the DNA TGTGCCAGCAGCGCGACCTCTTACGAGCAGTACTTC. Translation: CASSATSYEQYF.

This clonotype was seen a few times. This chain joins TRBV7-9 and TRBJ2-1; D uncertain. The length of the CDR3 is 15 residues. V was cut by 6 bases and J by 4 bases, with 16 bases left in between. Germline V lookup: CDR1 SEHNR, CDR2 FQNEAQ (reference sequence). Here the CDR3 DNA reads TGTGCCAGCAGTAAGAACCTCCGGAATTACAATGAGCAGTTCTTC. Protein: CASSKNLRNYNEQFF.

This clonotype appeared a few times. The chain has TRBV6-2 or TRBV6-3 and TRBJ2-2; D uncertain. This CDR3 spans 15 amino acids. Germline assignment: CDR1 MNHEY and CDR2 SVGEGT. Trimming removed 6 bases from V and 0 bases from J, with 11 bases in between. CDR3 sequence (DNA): TGTGCCAGCAGCTTGGACGGAACGAACACCGGGGAGCTGTTTTTT. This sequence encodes CASSLDGTNTGELFF.

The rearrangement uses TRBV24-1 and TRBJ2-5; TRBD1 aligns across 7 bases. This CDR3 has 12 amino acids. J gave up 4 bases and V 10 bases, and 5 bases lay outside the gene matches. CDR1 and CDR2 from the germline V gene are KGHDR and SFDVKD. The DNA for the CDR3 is TGTGCCACGGCCAGGGGGAGAGAGACCCAGTACTTC. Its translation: CATARGRETQYF.

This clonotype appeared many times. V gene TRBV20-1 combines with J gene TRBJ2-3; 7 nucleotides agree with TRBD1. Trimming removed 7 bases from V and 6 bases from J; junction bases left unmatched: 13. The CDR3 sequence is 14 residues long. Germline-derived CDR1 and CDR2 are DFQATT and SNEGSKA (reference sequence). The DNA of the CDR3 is TGCAGTGTCCAGACCCGCGGACAGGCCGATACGCAGTATTTT. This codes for CSVQTRGQADTQYF.

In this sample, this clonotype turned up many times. This CDR3 is CASSYLGTASGNTIYF. In DNA, the CDR3 is TGTGCCAGCAGTTATCTGGGCACAGCGTCTGGAAACACCATATATTTT. The chain links TRBV6-2 or TRBV6-3 to TRBJ1-3; D call uncertain. Germline assignment: CDR1 MNHEY and CDR2 SVGEGT. This CDR3 comprises 16 residues. V lost 3 bases to trimming and J lost 1 base, with 13 bases between them.

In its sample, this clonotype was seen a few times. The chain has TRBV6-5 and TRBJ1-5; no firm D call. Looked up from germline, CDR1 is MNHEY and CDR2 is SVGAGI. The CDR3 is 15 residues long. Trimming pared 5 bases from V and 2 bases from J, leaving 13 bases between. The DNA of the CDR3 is TGTGCCAGCAGTCCGGACCAGGATGGCAATCAGCCCCAGCATTTT. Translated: CASSPDQDGNQPQHF.

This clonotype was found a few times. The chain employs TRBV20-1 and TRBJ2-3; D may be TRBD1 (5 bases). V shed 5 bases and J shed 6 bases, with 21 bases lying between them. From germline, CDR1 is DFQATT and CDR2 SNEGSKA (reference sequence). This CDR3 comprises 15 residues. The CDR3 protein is CSAPHPRVSGDTQYF. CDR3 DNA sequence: TGCAGTGCTCCCCACCCCAGGGTCTCTGGCGATACGCAGTATTTT.

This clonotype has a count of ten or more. The CDR3 DNA reads as TGTGCCAGCAGCTTGGAACAGGATTCACCCCTCCACTTT. It codes for CASSLEQDSPLHF. This chain connects TRBV5-4 to TRBJ1-6, with D perhaps TRBD1 (5 bases). The V and J ends lost 0 bases and 8 bases respectively, with 6 bases between them. The V gene's germline CDR1 is SGHNT and CDR2 YYREEE (reference sequence). This CDR3 spans 13 amino acids.